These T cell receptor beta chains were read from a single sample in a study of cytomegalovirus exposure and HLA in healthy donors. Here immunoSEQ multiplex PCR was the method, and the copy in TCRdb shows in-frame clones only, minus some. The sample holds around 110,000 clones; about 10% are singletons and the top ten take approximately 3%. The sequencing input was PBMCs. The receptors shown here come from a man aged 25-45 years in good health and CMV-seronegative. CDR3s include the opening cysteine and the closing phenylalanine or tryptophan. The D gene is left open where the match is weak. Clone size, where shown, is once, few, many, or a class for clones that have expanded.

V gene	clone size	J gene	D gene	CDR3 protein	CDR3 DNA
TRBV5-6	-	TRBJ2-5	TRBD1	CASSLDRGRPGETQYF	TGTGCCAGCAGCTTAGACAGGGGGCGCCCGGGGGAGACCCAGTACTTC
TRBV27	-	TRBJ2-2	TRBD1	CASSRAVGTDPTKDTGELFF	TGTGCCAGCAGTAGGGCGGTGGGGACAGACCCGACTAAGGACACCGGGGAGCTGTTTTTT
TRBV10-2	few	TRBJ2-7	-	CASSERSLVAYEQYF	TGCGCCAGCAGTGAACGGTCCCTAGTCGCCTACGAGCAGTACTTC
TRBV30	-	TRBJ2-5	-	CAWTKSRLVHETQYF	TGTGCCTGGACCAAGAGTAGACTAGTCCACGAGACCCAGTACTTC
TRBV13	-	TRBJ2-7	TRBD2	CASSSPGLEPYEQYF	TGTGCCAGCAGCTCTCCGGGACTAGAACCCTACGAGCAGTACTTC
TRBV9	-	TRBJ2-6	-	CASSVFGGLASGANVLTF	TGTGCCAGCAGCGTATTTGGGGGACTCGCCTCTGGGGCCAACGTCCTGACTTTC
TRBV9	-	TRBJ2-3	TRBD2	CASSGGTSGISTDTQYF	TGTGCCAGCAGCGGCGGGACTAGCGGGATTAGCACAGATACGCAGTATTTT
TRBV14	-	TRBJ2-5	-	CASSQFTNQETQYF	TGTGCCAGCAGCCAATTCACAAACCAAGAGACCCAGTACTTC
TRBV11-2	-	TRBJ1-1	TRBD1	CASSLDPTGPRTEAFF	TGTGCCAGCAGCTTAGATCCGACAGGGCCGAGGACTGAAGCTTTCTTT
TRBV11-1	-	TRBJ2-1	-	CASSWGGSDNEQFF	TGTGCCAGCAGTTGGGGAGGATCGGACAATGAGCAGTTCTTC
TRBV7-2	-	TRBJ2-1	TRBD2	CAGSFGTSVNEQFF	TGTGCCGGCAGCTTCGGGACTAGCGTCAATGAGCAGTTCTTC
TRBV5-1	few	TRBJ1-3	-	CASSGHPENTIYF	TGCGCCAGCAGCGGGCACCCGGAAAACACCATATATTTT
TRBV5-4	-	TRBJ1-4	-	CASSPVGGEKLFF	TGTGCCAGCAGCCCTGTCGGGGGTGAAAAACTGTTTTTT
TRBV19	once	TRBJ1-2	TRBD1	CASSTRDSDGYTF	TGTGCCAGTAGTACCCGGGACAGCGATGGCTACACCTTC
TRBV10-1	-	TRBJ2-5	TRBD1	CASSDQQPGQGIRETQYF	TGCGCCAGCAGTGACCAGCAACCGGGACAGGGTATTAGGGAGACCCAGTACTTC
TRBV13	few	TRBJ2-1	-	CASSSKSGPVGDEQFF	TGTGCCAGCAGCTCCAAGTCCGGGCCCGTAGGGGATGAGCAGTTCTTC
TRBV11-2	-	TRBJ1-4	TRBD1	CASSLRDRALEGLFF	TGTGCCAGCAGCTTACGGGACAGGGCCCTTGAAGGACTGTTTTTT
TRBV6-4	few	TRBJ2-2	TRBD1	CASSDSGQPGELFF	TGTGCCAGCAGTGACTCGGGACAGCCCGGGGAGCTGTTTTTT
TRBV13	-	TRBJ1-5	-	CASSRDKSNQPQHF	TGTGCCAGCAGCAGGGACAAAAGCAATCAGCCCCAGCATTTT
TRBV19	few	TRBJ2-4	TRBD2	CASSRGRDAKNIQYF	TGTGCCAGTAGTAGGGGGAGGGATGCCAAAAACATTCAGTACTTC
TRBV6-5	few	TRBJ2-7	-	CASSSQGRYEQYF	TGTGCCAGCAGTTCACAGGGTCGGTACGAGCAGTACTTC
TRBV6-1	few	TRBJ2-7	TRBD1	CASSEAEAGGYEQYF	TGTGCCAGCAGTGAAGCTGAGGCAGGGGGCTACGAGCAGTACTTC
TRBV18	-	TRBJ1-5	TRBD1	CASSPTGDQPQHF	TGTGCCAGCTCACCGACAGGGGATCAGCCCCAGCATTTT
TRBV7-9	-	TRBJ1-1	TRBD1	CASSLVLTGMNTEAFF	TGTGCCAGCAGCTTAGTGTTGACAGGGATGAACACTGAAGCTTTCTTT
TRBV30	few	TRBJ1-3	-	CAWSEGQSGNTIYF	TGTGCCTGGAGTGAAGGACAGTCTGGAAACACCATATATTTT
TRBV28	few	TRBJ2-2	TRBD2	CASSLPGLAAKRNTGELFF	TGTGCCAGCAGTCTGCCGGGACTAGCGGCCAAAAGAAACACCGGGGAGCTGTTTTTT
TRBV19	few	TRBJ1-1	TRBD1	CASSPRQGVGTEAFF	TGTGCCAGTAGTCCTCGACAGGGGGTAGGGACTGAAGCTTTCTTT
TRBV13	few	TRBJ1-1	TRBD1	CASSSLGTGITEAFF	TGTGCCAGCAGCTCTCTCGGGACAGGGATCACTGAAGCTTTCTTT
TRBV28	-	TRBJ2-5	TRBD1	CASSLSAKGTGNSPQETQYF	TGTGCCAGCAGCCTATCGGCGAAGGGGACAGGCAACTCTCCGCAAGAGACCCAGTACTTC